A selection of T cell receptor beta chains follows, all from one sample in a study of blood T cell repertoires in COVID-19. The table came from immunoSEQ multiplex PCR; TCRdb's copy has only in-frame clones and leaves some out. The data show 150,000 to 200,000 clones, about 92% seen once. Specimen: peripheral blood. The receptors stem from a man in his fifties or sixties with active or convalescent COVID-19. Each CDR3 is given with its conserved first and last residue. D genes are given only for firm matches. Rows may omit the clone size; those that give it use once, few, many or a size class.

- TRBJ1-5 once TRBV2 TGTGCCAGCAGTTTCCAGGGGAATCAGCCCCAGCATTTT CASSFQGNQPQHF
TRBD1 TRBJ2-2 - TRBV2 TGTGCCAGCAGTGATGATAGGGGACAGGGGGCGACCGGGGAGCTGTTTTTT CASSDDRGQGATGELFF
- TRBJ1-3 - TRBV19 TGTGCCAGTACCATGCAGGGAAGAACTGGAAACACCATATATTTT CASTMQGRTGNTIYF
TRBD2 TRBJ2-5 - TRBV7-6 TGTGCCAGCAGCTTCGGGCTAGCGGGGATAGAGACCCAGTACTTC CASSFGLAGIETQYF
- TRBJ1-1 - TRBV6-2/TRBV6-3 TGTGCCAGCAGTTCCAAGTTTGGGAGGAACACTGAAGCTTTCTTT CASSSKFGRNTEAFF
- TRBJ2-7 - TRBV11-2 TGTGCCAGCAGCTTAGCGGGAGAGGGTGAGCAGTACTTC CASSLAGEGEQYF
TRBD2 TRBJ2-7 - TRBV10-3 TGTGCCATCAGCCCTATAGTTGGACTAGCGGGAGTATCTACCTACGAGCAGTACTTC CAISPIVGLAGVSTYEQYF
- TRBJ1-5 - TRBV28 TGTGCCAGCAGGGTGTCGGGTGGCAATCAGCCCCAGCATTTT CASRVSGGNQPQHF
- TRBJ2-5 - TRBV5-1 TGCGCCAGCAGCTTGGACAGGGTTGGGGAGACCCAGTACTTC CASSLDRVGETQYF
- TRBJ1-2 once TRBV5-1 TGCGCCAGCAGCTTAAAGGGGGATGGCTACACCTTC CASSLKGDGYTF
- TRBJ1-5 - TRBV28 TGTGCCAGCAGTTTAGAGGGAGGCAATCAGCCCCAGCATTTT CASSLEGGNQPQHF
TRBD2 TRBJ2-7 - TRBV7-2 TGTGCCAGCAGCGGATATCCTAGCGGGGTCCACTACGAGCAGTACTTC CASSGYPSGVHYEQYF
TRBD1 TRBJ1-4 - TRBV19 TGTGCCAGTAGTATAGGTGGACAGGGAACTGAAAAACTGTTTTTT CASSIGGQGTEKLFF
- TRBJ1-6 once TRBV3-1/TRBV3-2 TGTGCCAGCAGCCAAGATTGGGAGGGGACACCCCTCCACTTT CASSQDWEGTPLHF
TRBD1 TRBJ2-7 - TRBV28 TGTGCCAGCAGTTCGGGACAGCTCACCTACGAGCAGTACTTC CASSSGQLTYEQYF
- TRBJ2-7 once TRBV2 TGTGCCAGCACCACTGACTACGAGCAGTACTTC CASTTDYEQYF
TRBD1 TRBJ1-2 - TRBV5-1 TGCGCCAGCAGCTCACAGGGGCGAAACAACTATGGCTACACCTTC CASSSQGRNNYGYTF
- TRBJ1-4 - TRBV19 TGTGCCAGTACCCGGGGTTTTGAAAAACTGTTTTTT CASTRGFEKLFF
TRBD2 TRBJ2-5 - TRBV7-8 TGTGCCAGCAGCCTACGGACTAGCGAAGAGACCCAGTACTTC CASSLRTSEETQYF
- TRBJ1-2 few TRBV12-3/TRBV12-4 TGTGCCAGCAGTTTAATGTCCCGGGGTTGGACCTTC CASSLMSRGWTF
- TRBJ1-2 - TRBV11-2 TGTGCCAGCAGCTTATTTCCAGGGGCTAACTATGGCTACACCTTC CASSLFPGANYGYTF
TRBD1 TRBJ2-3 - TRBV7-6 TGTGCCAGCAGCCGCACAGGGGGGCTGAACTCAGATACGCAGTATTTT CASSRTGGLNSDTQYF
- TRBJ1-5 - TRBV6-5 TGTGCCAGCACTGTGGCAGGACTTGATCAGCCCCAGCATTTT CASTVAGLDQPQHF
- TRBJ1-3 - TRBV23-1 TGCGCCAGCACCAACACCTCTGGAAACACCATATATTTT CASTNTSGNTIYF
- TRBJ1-1 - TRBV5-1 TGCGCCAGCAGACCCGACAGCATGAACACTGAAGCTTTCTTT CASRPDSMNTEAFF
TRBD1 TRBJ1-2 - TRBV7-8 TGTGCCAGCAGCCCAAGGGGCGGGACAGAAAGGGGGGCCTATGGCTACACCTTC CASSPRGGTERGAYGYTF
TRBD2 TRBJ2-5 - TRBV5-1 TGCGCCAGCAGCTTGGGTAGCGGGAGCGGGGAGACCCAGTACTTC CASSLGSGSGETQYF
TRBD1 TRBJ1-6 - TRBV19 TGTGCCAGTAGTATACAGGGGGGAGATTCACCCCTCCACTTT CASSIQGGDSPLHF
- TRBJ1-3 - TRBV7-9 TGTGCCAGCGTTACAGGTTACTCTGGAAACACCATATATTTT CASVTGYSGNTIYF
TRBD2 TRBJ2-3 once TRBV10-1 TGCGCCAGCAGTGACCGGACTAGCGGGAGAACAGATACGCAGTATTTT CASSDRTSGRTDTQYF
TRBD1 TRBJ1-5 - TRBV10-3 TGTGCCATCAGCCCGACAGGGGAAGATCAGCCCCAGCATTTT CAISPTGEDQPQHF
- TRBJ1-1 - TRBV5-4 TGTGCCAGCAGCTGGAGGGGACGGGAGGCTGAAGCTTTCTTT CASSWRGREAEAFF
- TRBJ2-6 - TRBV9 TGTGCCAGCAGCGCTGGAGGGACTGGGGCCAACGTCCTGACTTTC CASSAGGTGANVLTF
- TRBJ2-7 - TRBV19 TGTGCCAGTAGTTCGGGTGAGAGGAAGGCTAGGGAGCAGTACTTC CASSSGERKAREQYF
- TRBJ2-4 - TRBV3-1/TRBV3-2 TGTGCCAGCAGCCAACAGAGGCGGTCGGGCGGGGAAAACATTCAGTACTTC CASSQQRRSGGENIQYF
- TRBJ2-7 - TRBV29-1 TGCAGCGTTGGGAGTACTTTCTCCTACGAGCAGTACTTC CSVGSTFSYEQYF
- TRBJ2-4 - TRBV6-5 TGTGCCAGCACATCAGGTGATAGGAACATTCAGTACTTC CASTSGDRNIQYF
- TRBJ2-2 - TRBV6-5 TGTGCCAGCAGTTATGAGTCGAACACCGGGGAGCTGTTTTTT CASSYESNTGELFF
TRBD1 TRBJ2-5 few TRBV5-6 TGTGCCAGCAGCGGGACAGGGGCGGCCGGAGAGACCCAGTACTTC CASSGTGAAGETQYF
TRBD2 TRBJ2-7 - TRBV6-4 TGTGCCAGCAGTGAGGTGGTGGTGGTAGCGGGACCATACGAGCAGTACTTC CASSEVVVVAGPYEQYF
- TRBJ1-2 - TRBV7-2 TGTGCCAGCAGCTTTTGGACAGACTATGGCTACACCTTC CASSFWTDYGYTF
- TRBJ1-2 - TRBV9 TGTGCCAGCAGCGTTCTGTCACAGGCGGGGGGCTATGGCTACACCTTC CASSVLSQAGGYGYTF
- TRBJ1-5 - TRBV6-5 TGTGCCAGCAGTTACGGGCGGGCTAACAATCAGCCCCAGCATTTT CASSYGRANNQPQHF
- TRBJ1-6 - TRBV20-1 TGCAGTGCTAGTGGGATTAGCGATAATTCACCCCTCCACTTT CSASGISDNSPLHF
TRBD1 TRBJ1-3 - TRBV2 TGTGCCAGCTCGGGACAGTCACGCTCTGGAAACACCATATATTTT CASSGQSRSGNTIYF
- TRBJ1-1 - TRBV5-1 TGCGCCAGCAGCACCGGACAGTCGAACACTGAAGCTTTCTTT CASSTGQSNTEAFF
TRBD1 TRBJ1-1 once TRBV18 TGTGCCAGCTCACCTCGCCACGCGGACAGGGGGGGCACTGAAGCTTTCTTT CASSPRHADRGGTEAFF
- TRBJ1-2 - TRBV29-1 TGCAGCCTGGGGCCAGGGAATGGCTACACCTTC CSLGPGNGYTF
- TRBJ1-2 - TRBV3-1/TRBV3-2 TGTGCCAGCAGCCAAGATTCCTTTCGCGTCTATGGCTACACCTTC CASSQDSFRVYGYTF
- TRBJ2-1 - TRBV4-1 TGCGCCAGCAGCCGCCTGTTCGGGGGGCCAGTTGAGCAGTTCTTC CASSRLFGGPVEQFF
TRBD1 TRBJ2-1 once TRBV19 TGTGCCAGTAGTACTGGGACAGGGAATGAGCAGTTCTTC CASSTGTGNEQFF
TRBD1 TRBJ2-7 - TRBV11-3 TGTGCCAGCAGCGCGGGACAGGGCTACGAGCAGTACTTC CASSAGQGYEQYF
TRBD1 TRBJ2-1 - TRBV2 TGTGCCAGCAGTGCAGGGGGCAGGGAGTACAATGAGCAGTTCTTC CASSAGGREYNEQFF
TRBD2 TRBJ2-1 - TRBV2 TGTGCCAGCAGTGAAGAGGGACTAGCGGGAGGAATCCGGAGGAATGAGCAGTTCTTC CASSEEGLAGGIRRNEQFF
- TRBJ2-7 - TRBV4-2 TGTGCCAGCAGCCAAGAAATGGCGGCCTACGAGCAGTACTTC CASSQEMAAYEQYF
- TRBJ1-5 - TRBV19 TGTGCCAGTAGTATTAGGACCCCGACGAGGGCTGAAGGTCAGCCCCAGCATTTT CASSIRTPTRAEGQPQHF
TRBD2 TRBJ2-7 once TRBV9 TGTGCCAGCAGCGTAGCCCGGACTAGCGGGATAGGAATCTACGAGCAGTACTTC CASSVARTSGIGIYEQYF
TRBD1 TRBJ1-2 - TRBV6-5 TGTGCCAGCAAGGGACAGGGGGCCTATGGCTACACCTTC CASKGQGAYGYTF
- TRBJ2-7 - TRBV18 TGTGCCAGCTCACCGCAGTTTCTGGACGAGCAGTACTTC CASSPQFLDEQYF
- TRBJ2-7 - TRBV29-1 TGCAGCGTTGATGGCGTTGGGCCCTACGAGCAGTACTTC CSVDGVGPYEQYF